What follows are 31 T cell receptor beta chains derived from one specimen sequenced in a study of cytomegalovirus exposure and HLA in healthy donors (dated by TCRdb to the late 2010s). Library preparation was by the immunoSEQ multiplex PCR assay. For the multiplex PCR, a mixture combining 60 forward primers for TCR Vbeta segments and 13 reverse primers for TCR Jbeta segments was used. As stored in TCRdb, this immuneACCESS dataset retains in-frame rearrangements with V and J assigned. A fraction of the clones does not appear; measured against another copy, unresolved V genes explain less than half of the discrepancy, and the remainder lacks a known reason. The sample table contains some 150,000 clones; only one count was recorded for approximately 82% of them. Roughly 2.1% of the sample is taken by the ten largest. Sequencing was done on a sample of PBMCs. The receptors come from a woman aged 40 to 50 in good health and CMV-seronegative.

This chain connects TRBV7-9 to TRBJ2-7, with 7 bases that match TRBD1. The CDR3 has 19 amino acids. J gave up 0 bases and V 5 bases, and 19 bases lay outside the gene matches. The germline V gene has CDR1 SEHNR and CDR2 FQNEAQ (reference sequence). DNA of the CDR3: TGTGCCAGCAGCCAGGTATCGGACAGGATCCCCTTACTCTCCTACGAGCAGTACTTC. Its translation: CASSQVSDRIPLLSYEQYF.

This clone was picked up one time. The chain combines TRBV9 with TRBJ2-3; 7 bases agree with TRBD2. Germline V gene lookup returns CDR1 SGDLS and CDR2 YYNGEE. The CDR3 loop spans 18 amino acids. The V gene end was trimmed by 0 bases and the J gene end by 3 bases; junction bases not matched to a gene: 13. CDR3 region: CASSVGIAGVFGTDTQYF. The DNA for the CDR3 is TGTGCCAGCAGCGTAGGTATTGCGGGAGTGTTCGGGACAGATACGCAGTATTTT.

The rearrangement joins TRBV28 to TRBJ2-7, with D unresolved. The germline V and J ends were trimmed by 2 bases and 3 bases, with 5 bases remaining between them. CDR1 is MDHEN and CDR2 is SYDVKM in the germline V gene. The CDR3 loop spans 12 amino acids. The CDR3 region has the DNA TGTGCCAGCAGTTTAGGGCACTACGAGCAGTACTTC. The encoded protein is CASSLGHYEQYF.

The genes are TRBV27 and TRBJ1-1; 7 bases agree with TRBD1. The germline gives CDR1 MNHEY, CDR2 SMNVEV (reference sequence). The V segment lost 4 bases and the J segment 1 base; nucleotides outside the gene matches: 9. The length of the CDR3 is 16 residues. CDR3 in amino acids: CASSSVQGITNTEAFF. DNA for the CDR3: TGTGCCAGCAGTTCCGTACAGGGGATAACGAACACTGAAGCTTTCTTT.

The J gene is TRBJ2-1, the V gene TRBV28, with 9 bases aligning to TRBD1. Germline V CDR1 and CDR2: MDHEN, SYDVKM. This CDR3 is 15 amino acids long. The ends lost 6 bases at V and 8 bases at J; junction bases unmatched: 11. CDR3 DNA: TGTGCCAGCAGCCTACCTGGGGACAGGGCCGATGAGCAGTTCTTC. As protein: CASSLPGDRADEQFF. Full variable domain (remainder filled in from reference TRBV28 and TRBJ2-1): DVKVTQSSRYLVKRTGEKVFLECVQDMDHENMFWYRQDPGLGLRLIYFSYDVKMKEKGDIPEGYSVSREKKERFSLILESASTNQTSMYLCASSLPGDRADEQFFGPGTRLTVL.

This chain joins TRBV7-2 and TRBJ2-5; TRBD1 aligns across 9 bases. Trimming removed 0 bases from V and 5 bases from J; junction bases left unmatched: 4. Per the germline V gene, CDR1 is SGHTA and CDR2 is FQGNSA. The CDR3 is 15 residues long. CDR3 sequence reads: CASSLAGQGGETQYF. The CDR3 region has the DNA TGTGCCAGCAGCTTAGCGGGACAGGGCGGGGAGACCCAGTACTTC. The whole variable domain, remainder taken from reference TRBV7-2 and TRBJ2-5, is GAGVSQSPSNKVTEKGKDVELRCDPISGHTALYWYRQSLGQGLEFLIYFQGNSAPDKSGLPSDRFSAERTGGSVSTLTIQRTQQEDSAVYLCASSLAGQGGETQYFGPGTRLLVL.

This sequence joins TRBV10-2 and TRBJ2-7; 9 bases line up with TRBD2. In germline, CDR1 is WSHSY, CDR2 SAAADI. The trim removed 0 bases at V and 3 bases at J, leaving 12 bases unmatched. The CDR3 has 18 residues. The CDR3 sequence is CASSESGSGREGRYEQYF. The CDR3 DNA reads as TGCGCCAGCAGTGAGTCTGGTTCAGGGCGGGAGGGCCGCTACGAGCAGTACTTC.

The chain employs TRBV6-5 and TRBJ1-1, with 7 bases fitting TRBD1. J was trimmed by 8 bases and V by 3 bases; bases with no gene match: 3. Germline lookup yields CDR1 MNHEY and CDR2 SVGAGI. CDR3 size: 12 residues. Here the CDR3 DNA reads TGTGCCAGCAGTTATGACAGGGCGGAAGCTTTCTTT. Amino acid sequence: CASSYDRAEAFF.

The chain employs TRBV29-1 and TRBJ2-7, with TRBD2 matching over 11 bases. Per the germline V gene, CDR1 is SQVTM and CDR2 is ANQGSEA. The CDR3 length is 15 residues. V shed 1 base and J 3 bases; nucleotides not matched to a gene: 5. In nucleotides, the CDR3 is TGCAGCGTTGAAGGAGGTGGGACTAGCGGCTACGAGCAGTACTTC. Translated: CSVEGGGTSGYEQYF.

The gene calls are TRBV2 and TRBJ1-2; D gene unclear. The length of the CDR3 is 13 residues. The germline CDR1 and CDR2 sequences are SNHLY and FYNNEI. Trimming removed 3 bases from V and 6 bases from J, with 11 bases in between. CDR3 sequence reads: CASSDKGSDGYTF. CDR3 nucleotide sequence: TGTGCCAGCAGTGATAAGGGTAGCGATGGCTACACCTTC.

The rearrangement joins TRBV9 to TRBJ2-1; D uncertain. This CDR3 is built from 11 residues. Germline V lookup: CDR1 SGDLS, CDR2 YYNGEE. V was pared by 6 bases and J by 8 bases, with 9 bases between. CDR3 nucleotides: TGTGCCAGCAAAGATCGCGATGAGCAGTTCTTC. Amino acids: CASKDRDEQFF.

CDR3 protein: CAWSVGRPYNSPLHF. The CDR3 DNA is TGTGCCTGGAGCGTAGGGAGACCCTATAATTCACCCCTCCACTTT. The V and J genes are TRBV30 and TRBJ1-6; no firm D call. Germline V gene sequence: CDR1 GTSNPN, CDR2 SVGIG (reference sequence). The CDR3 contains 15 residues. The V end lost 3 bases, the J end lost 2 bases, and 11 bases lay between the germline ends.

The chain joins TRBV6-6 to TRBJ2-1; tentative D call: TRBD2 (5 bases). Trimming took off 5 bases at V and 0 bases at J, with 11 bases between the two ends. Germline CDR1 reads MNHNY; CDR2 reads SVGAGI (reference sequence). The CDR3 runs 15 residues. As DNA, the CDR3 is TGTGCCAGCAGTCGGACTGCTAGCTCCTACAATGAGCAGTTCTTC. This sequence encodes CASSRTASSYNEQFF.

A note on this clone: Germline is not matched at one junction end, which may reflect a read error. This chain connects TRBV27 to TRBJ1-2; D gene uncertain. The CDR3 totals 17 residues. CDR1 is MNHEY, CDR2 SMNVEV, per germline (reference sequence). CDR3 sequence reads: CTSSSLSNPDYLSGYTF. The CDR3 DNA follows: TGTACCAGCAGTTCCCTCTCAAACCCCGACTATCTAAGTGGCTACACCTTC.

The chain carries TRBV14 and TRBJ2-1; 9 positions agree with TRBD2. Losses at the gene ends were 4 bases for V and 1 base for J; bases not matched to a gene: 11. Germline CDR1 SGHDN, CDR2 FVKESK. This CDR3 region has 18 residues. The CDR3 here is CASSLRVGLAFSYNEQFF. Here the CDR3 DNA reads TGTGCCAGCAGCCTACGGGTAGGACTAGCGTTTTCCTACAATGAGCAGTTCTTC.

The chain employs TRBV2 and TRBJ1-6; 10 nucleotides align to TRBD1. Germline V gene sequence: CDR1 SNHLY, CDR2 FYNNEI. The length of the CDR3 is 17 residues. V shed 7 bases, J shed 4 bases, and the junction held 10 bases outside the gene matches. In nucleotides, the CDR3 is TGTGCCAGCACTCACGCCGGGACAGGGGAATATAATTCACCCCTCCACTTT. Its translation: CASTHAGTGEYNSPLHF.

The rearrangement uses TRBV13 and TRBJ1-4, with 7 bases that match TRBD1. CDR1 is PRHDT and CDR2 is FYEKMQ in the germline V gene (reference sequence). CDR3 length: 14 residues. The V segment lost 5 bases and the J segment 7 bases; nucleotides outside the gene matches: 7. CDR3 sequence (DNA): TGTGCCAGCAGCCACCGACAGGGCGGTGAAAAACTGTTTTTT. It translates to CASSHRQGGEKLFF.

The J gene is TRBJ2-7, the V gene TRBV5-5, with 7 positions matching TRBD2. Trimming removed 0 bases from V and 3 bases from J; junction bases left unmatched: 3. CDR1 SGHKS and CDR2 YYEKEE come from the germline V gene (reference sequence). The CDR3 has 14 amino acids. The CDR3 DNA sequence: TGTGCCAGCAGCTTGGCGGGAGGCCTCTACGAGCAGTACTTC. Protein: CASSLAGGLYEQYF.

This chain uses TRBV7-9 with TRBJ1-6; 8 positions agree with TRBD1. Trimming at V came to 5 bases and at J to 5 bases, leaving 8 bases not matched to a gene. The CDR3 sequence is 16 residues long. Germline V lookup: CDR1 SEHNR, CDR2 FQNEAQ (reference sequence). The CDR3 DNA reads TGTGCCAGCAGCCCCCGGACAGGGTGGGATAATTCACCCCTCCACTTT. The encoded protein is CASSPRTGWDNSPLHF.

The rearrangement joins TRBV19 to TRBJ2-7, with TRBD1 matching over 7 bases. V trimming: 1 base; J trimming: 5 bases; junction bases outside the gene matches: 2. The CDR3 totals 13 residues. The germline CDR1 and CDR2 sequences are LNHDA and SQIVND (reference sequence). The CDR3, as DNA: TGTGCCAGTAGTATAGCTAGGGGGCACGAGCAGTACTTC. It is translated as CASSIARGHEQYF.

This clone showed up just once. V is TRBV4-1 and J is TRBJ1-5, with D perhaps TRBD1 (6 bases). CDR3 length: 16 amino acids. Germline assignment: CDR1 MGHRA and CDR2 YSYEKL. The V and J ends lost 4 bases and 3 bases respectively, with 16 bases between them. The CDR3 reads CASSPGGTGINQPQHF. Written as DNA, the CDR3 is TGCGCCAGCAGCCCGGGTGGCACAGGGATCAATCAGCCCCAGCATTTT.

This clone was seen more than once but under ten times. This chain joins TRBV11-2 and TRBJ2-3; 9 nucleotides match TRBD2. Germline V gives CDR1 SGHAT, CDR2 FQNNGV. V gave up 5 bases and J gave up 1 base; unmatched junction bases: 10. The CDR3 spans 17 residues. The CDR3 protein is CASSVGTSPRGTDTQYF. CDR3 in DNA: TGTGCCAGCAGCGTCGGGACTAGCCCTAGGGGCACAGATACGCAGTATTTT.

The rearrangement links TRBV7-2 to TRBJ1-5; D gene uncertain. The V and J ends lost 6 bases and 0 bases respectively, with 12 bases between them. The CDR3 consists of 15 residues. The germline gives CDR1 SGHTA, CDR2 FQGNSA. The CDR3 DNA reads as TGTGCCAGCAGGAAAAACCTAGATAGCAATCAGCCCCAGCATTTT. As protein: CASRKNLDSNQPQHF.

The DNA of the CDR3 is TGTGCCAGCAGCTTAGAATTACCCCGGACAGGGTACGAGCAGTACTTC. Its protein product is CASSLELPRTGYEQYF. The genes are TRBV7-8 and TRBJ2-7; 8 bases are shared with TRBD1. The CDR3 runs 16 residues. The V and J ends lost 1 base and 4 bases, in that order; junction bases with no gene match: 9. Germline CDR1 and CDR2: SGHVS and FQNEAQ.

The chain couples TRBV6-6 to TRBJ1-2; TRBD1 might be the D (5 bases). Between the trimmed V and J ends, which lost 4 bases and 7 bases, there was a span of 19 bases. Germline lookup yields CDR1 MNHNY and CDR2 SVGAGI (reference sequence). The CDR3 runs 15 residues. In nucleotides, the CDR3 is TGTGCCAGCAGTTTCGACAGTAACCCTTGGGGTGGCTACACCTTC. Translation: CASSFDSNPWGGYTF.

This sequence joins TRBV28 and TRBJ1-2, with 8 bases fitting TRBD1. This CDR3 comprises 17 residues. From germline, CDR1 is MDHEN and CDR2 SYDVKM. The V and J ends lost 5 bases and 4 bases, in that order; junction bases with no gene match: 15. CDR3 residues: CASSPPRGQGNGYGYTF. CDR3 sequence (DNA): TGTGCCAGCAGTCCTCCCCGCGGACAGGGCAATGGCTATGGCTACACCTTC.

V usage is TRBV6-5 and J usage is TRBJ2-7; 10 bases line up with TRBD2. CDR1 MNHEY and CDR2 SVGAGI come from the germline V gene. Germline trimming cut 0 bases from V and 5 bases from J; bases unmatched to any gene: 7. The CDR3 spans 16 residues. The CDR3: CASSYSRSSGSHEQYF. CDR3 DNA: TGTGCCAGCAGTTACTCGAGATCTAGCGGGAGTCACGAGCAGTACTTC.

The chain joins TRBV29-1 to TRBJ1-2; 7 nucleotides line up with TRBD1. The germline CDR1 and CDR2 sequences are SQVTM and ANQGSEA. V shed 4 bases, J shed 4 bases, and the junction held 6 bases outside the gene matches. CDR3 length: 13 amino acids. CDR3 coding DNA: TGCAGCGTTGGCGACAGGGATCTCTATGGCTACACCTTC. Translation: CSVGDRDLYGYTF.

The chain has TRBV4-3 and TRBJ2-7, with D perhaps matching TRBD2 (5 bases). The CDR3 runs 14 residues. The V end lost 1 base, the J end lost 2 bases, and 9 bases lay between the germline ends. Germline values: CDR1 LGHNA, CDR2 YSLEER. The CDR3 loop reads CASSQVGDTYEQYF. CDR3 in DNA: TGCGCCAGCAGCCAAGTCGGGGATACCTACGAGCAGTACTTC.

The CDR3 DNA sequence: TGTGCCAGCAGCCCCATAGCGGGAGGGACTTCGGATGAGCAGTTCTTC. This encodes CASSPIAGGTSDEQFF. The rearrangement links TRBV11-3 to TRBJ2-1; 11 nucleotides agree with TRBD2. The CDR3 has 16 residues. V lost 5 bases and J lost 8; bases outside the gene matches: 11. Per germline, CDR1 SGHNT and CDR2 YENEEA.

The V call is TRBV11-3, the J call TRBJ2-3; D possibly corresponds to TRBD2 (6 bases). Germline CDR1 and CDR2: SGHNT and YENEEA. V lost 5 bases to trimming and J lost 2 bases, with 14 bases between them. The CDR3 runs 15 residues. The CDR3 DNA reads TGTGCCAGCAGCACGGGGACTTCTCTCACAGATACGCAGTATTTT. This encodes CASSTGTSLTDTQYF.